This section outlines one T cell receptor beta chain sequence together with its context. Its specificity is unknown. The CDR3 runs 15 residues. V dropped 3 bases and J dropped 10 bases, with 19 bases sitting between them. The germline gives CDR1 MDHEN, CDR2 SYDVKM. Genomic DNA for TCR beta libraries, roughly 2 micrograms, came from cryopreserved PBMCs. This sample is drawn from a study of cytotoxic CD8 clonotypes in ibrutinib-treated CLL. Study-wide results and limits: Public clonotypes, an uncommon group, contracted or remained stable on treatment. Clonality increased at ibrutinib response, then returned toward baseline at progression. While tracking circulating CD8+ T-cell counts, baseline clonality exceeded that of age-matched healthy donors.

Clones were sequenced by immunoSEQ multiplex PCR, and TCRdb holds only the in-frame ones, with some missing. The repertoire holds 100,000 to 150,000 clones, with approximately 85% as singletons. J is TRBJ2-1 and V is TRBV28; D is unclear. The starting material was PBMCs, obtained after 24 months of ibrutinib treatment. This sequence originates from a human donor with chronic lymphocytic leukemia. CDR3 sequence (DNA): TGTGCCAGCAGTTTGTCGAGTGGGCGGCCGATGGAGCAGTTCTTC. Its protein product is CASSLSSGRPMEQFF.